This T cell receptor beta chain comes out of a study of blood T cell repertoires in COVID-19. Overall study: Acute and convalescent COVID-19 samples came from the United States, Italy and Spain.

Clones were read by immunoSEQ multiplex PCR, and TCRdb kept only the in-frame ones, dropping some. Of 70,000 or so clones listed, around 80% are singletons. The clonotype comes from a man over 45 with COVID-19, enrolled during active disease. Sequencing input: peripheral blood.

In DNA form, the CDR3 reads TGCAGCGTTGTGGTGGGGCAATTCACTGAAGCTTTCTTT. Protein product: CSVVVGQFTEAFF. This chain links TRBV29-1 with TRBJ1-1; possible D gene TRBD1, 5 bases. With 4 bases removed from V and 4 bases from J, the gap between germline ends came to 13 bases. Germline values: CDR1 SQVTM, CDR2 ANQGSEA. The CDR3 extends over 13 amino acids.